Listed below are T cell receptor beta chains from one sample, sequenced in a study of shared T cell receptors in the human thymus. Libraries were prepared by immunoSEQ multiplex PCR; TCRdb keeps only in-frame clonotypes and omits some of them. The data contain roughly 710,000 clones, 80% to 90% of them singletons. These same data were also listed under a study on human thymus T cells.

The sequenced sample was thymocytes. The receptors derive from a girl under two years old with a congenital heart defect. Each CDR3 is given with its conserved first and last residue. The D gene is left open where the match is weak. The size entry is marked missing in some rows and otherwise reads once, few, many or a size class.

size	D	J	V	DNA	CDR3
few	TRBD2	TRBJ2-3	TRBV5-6	TGTGCCAGCAGCTTGGCGGGATGGGCGGGAGGCACAGATACGCAGTATTTT	CASSLAGWAGGTDTQYF
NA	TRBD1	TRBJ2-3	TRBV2	TGTGCCAGCTCCGTAACCCCGGGACAGGACACAGATACGCAGTATTTT	CASSVTPGQDTDTQYF
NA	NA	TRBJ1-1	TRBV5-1	TGCGCCAGCAGCTACCGACAGTCGGGGGGCACTGAAGCTTTCTTT	CASSYRQSGGTEAFF
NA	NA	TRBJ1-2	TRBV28	TGTGCCAGCAGTGATGAGTGGGGGCAGAGCCTCTATGGCTACACCTTC	CASSDEWGQSLYGYTF
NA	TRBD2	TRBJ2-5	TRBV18	TGTGCCAGCTCACCAAGTAGAACTAGCGGGGGCCACTATTTTGAGACCCAGTACTTC	CASSPSRTSGGHYFETQYF
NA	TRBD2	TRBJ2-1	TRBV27	TGTGCCAGCAGTTTGGGGTCTAGCGGGGGCCCCGCCCAATACAATGAGCAGTTCTTC	CASSLGSSGGPAQYNEQFF
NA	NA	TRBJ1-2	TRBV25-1	TGTGCCAGCAGGGGGTTGAAGGTGGCAGGGGATGGCTGCACCTTC	CASRGLKVAGDGCTF
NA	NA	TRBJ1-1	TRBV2	TGTGCCAGCAGCCCCGGGGGGTGGGACGAAGCTTTCTTT	CASSPGGWDEAFF
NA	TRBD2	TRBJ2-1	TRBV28	TGTGCCAGCAGTTCAAGGCGGGCGGGGGTCTACAATGAGCAGTTCTTC	CASSSRRAGVYNEQFF
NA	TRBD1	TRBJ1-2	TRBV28	TGTGCCAGCAGGCCGGGACAGGGAGGCTACACCTTC	CASRPGQGGYTF
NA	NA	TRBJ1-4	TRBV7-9	TGTGCCAGCAGCCCACGGGGGTTTAATGAAAAACTGTTTTTT	CASSPRGFNEKLFF
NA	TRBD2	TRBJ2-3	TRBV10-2	TGCGCCAGCACCAAGAAGGATTCTAGCGGTAGCACAGATACGCAGTATTTT	CASTKKDSSGSTDTQYF
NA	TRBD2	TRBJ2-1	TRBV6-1	TGTGCCAGCAGTGAAAATCAGCTAGCGGGGGGGCTATCGGGTGAGCAGTTCTTC	CASSENQLAGGLSGEQFF
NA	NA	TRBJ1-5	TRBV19	TGTGCCAGCAACCACGACAGAAATAGCAATCAGCCCCAGCATTTT	CASNHDRNSNQPQHF
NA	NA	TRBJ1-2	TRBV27	TGTGCCAGCGCCCGAGATTTCTCACCTGGGGGCGGTGGCTACACCTTC	CASARDFSPGGGGYTF
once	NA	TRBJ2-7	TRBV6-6	TGTGCCAGCAGTTCTAGCGACTACGAGCAGTACTTC	CASSSSDYEQYF
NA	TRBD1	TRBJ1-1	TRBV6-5	TGTGCCAGCAGTTACCAGGGACAGACCAACACTGAAGCTTTCTTT	CASSYQGQTNTEAFF
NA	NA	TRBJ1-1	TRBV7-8	TGTGCCAGCAGCTTAGTCTATCCGGGTTATAGGAATTCAATGAACACTGAAGCTTTCTTT	CASSLVYPGYRNSMNTEAFF